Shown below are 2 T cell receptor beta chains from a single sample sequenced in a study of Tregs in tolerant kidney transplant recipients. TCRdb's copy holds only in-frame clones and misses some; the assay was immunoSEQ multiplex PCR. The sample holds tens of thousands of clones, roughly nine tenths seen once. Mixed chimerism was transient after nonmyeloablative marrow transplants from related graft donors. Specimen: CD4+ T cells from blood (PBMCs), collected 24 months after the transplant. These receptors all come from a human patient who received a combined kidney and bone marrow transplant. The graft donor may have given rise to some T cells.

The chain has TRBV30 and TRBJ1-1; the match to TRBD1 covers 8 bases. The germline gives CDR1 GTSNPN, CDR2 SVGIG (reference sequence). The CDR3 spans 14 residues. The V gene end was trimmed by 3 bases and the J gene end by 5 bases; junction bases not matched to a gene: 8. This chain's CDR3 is CAWSRAGGYTEAFF. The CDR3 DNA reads TGTGCCTGGAGCCGGGCAGGGGGCTATACTGAAGCTTTCTTT.

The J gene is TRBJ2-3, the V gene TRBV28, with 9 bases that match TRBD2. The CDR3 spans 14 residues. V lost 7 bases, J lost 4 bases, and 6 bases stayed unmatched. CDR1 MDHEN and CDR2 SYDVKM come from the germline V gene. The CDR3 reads CASTIAGVADTQYF. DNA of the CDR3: TGTGCCAGCACTATAGCGGGGGTGGCAGATACGCAGTATTTT. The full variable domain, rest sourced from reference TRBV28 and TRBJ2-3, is DVKVTQSSRYLVKRTGEKVFLECVQDMDHENMFWYRQDPGLGLRLIYFSYDVKMKEKGDIPEGYSVSREKKERFSLILESASTNQTSMYLCASTIAGVADTQYFGPGTRLTVL.